One sample yielded the 18 T cell receptor beta chains listed below, sequenced in a study of T cells after yellow fever vaccination. TCRdb processed the 5' RACE reads anew with MiXCR; each CDR3 protein has one entry. This sample has hundreds of thousands of distinct CDR3 sequences, with around 19% found just once. Sequencing used PBMCs, obtained before the yellow fever booster vaccination. The receptors derive from a man aged 18 to 29 who received the YFV17D yellow fever vaccine.

This chain connects TRBV27 to TRBJ2-7; D call uncertain. From germline, CDR1 is MNHEY and CDR2 SMNVEV (reference sequence). This CDR3 is 13 amino acids long. V lost 1 base and J lost 0, with 4 bases in between. CDR3 bases: TGTGCCAGCAGTTTATACAGCTCCTACGAGCAGTACTTC. This codes for CASSLYSSYEQYF.

This clonotype turned up a few times. V is TRBV4-1 and J is TRBJ1-1; the D gene is possibly TRBD1 (5 bases). This CDR3 is 15 amino acids long. The germline gives CDR1 MGHRA, CDR2 YSYEKL. V shed 3 bases and J shed 4 bases, with 15 bases lying between them. Here the CDR3 reads CASSQGDTGRTEAFF. As DNA, the CDR3 is TGCGCCAGCAGCCAGGGAGACACAGGCCGCACTGAAGCTTTCTTT.

The table lists this clonotype with a few counts. The gene calls are TRBV20-1 and TRBJ2-2; a possible D gene is TRBD1 (6 bases). CDR1 is DFQATT, CDR2 SNEGSKA, per germline (reference sequence). This CDR3 is built from 16 residues. V was cut by 4 bases and J by 6 bases, with 21 bases left in between. CDR3 region: CSAKESGVGDAGELFF. CDR3 bases: TGCAGTGCTAAAGAGTCAGGGGTAGGGGACGCCGGGGAGCTGTTTTTT.

Many counts were recorded for this clonotype. The chain has TRBV15 and TRBJ2-3, with 14 bases fitting TRBD2. V was pared by 3 bases and J by 4 bases, with 0 bases of the junction left unmatched. The CDR3 runs to 15 residues. In germline, CDR1 is LNHNV, CDR2 YYDKDF (reference sequence). The CDR3 nucleotides are TGTGCCACCAGCAGGACTAGCGGGGGGGCAGATACGCAGTATTTT. It is translated as CATSRTSGGADTQYF.

This sequence joins TRBV27 and TRBJ1-2; 7 bases match TRBD1. Trimming cost V 3 bases and J 9 bases; bases outside gene matches: 7. The CDR3 has 13 amino acids. From germline, CDR1 is MNHEY and CDR2 SMNVEV (reference sequence). This CDR3 is CASSFPTGLRYTF. The CDR3 bases are TGTGCCAGCAGTTTCCCGACAGGGCTTCGCTACACCTTC.

The chain has TRBV5-8 and TRBJ2-5; D may correspond to TRBD1 or TRBD2 (5 bases each). The germline V and J ends were trimmed by 0 bases and 4 bases, with 16 bases remaining between them. This CDR3 contains 16 residues. CDR1 and CDR2 (germline): SGHTS, YDEGEE. The chain's CDR3 is CASSLGGTTGGETQYF. In nucleotides, the CDR3 is TGTGCCAGCAGCTTGGGAGGGACGACTGGGGGAGAGACCCAGTACTTC.

The rearrangement joins TRBV6-5 to TRBJ1-1; a possible D gene is TRBD1 (5 bases). From germline, CDR1 is MNHEY and CDR2 SVGAGI. The CDR3 has 15 residues. With 3 bases removed from V and 1 base from J, the gap between germline ends came to 12 bases. CDR3 nucleotides: TGTGCCAGCAGTTATGCCAGACAGCAGAACACTGAAGCTTTCTTT. It is translated as CASSYARQQNTEAFF.

In its sample, this clonotype was seen once. This chain links TRBV5-1 with TRBJ2-1; no firm D call. Germline CDR1 is SGHRS and CDR2 is YFSETQ. Trimming left V 4 bases short and J 10 bases short, with 15 bases between. The CDR3 contains 13 residues. The chain's CDR3 is CASSGEAAWEQFF. The CDR3 nucleotides are TGCGCCAGCAGCGGTGAGGCCGCGTGGGAGCAGTTCTTC. The whole variable domain, filled in from reference TRBV5-1 and TRBJ2-1, reads KAGVTQTPRYLIKTRGQQVTLSCSPISGHRSVSWYQQTPGQGLQFLFEYFSETQRNKGNFPGRFSGRQFSNSRSEMNVSTLELGDSALYLCASSGEAAWEQFFGPGTRLTVL.

V usage is TRBV18 and J usage is TRBJ1-4, with D unresolved. Germline CDR1 is KGHSH and CDR2 is LQKENI. V lost 1 base and J 4 bases, leaving 7 bases between the germline ends. CDR3 length: 14 amino acids. CDR3 nucleotide sequence: TGTGCCAGCTCACCACAGGGCGATAATGAAAAACTGTTTTTT. It translates to CASSPQGDNEKLFF.

This clonotype was recorded a few times. The chain is built from TRBV9 and TRBJ2-5; the D is unclear. Germline-derived CDR1 and CDR2 are SGDLS and YYNGEE. This CDR3 comprises 12 residues. With 1 base removed from V and 5 bases from J, the gap between germline ends came to 6 bases. The CDR3 DNA reads as TGTGCCAGCAGCGTAAACGAGGAGACCCAGTACTTC. Its protein is CASSVNEETQYF.

This clonotype was counted a few times. The CDR3 DNA follows: TGCGCCAGTGCGAGGGGGTTCCAAGAGACCCAGTACTTC. This translates into CASARGFQETQYF. The rearrangement uses TRBV4-1 and TRBJ2-5, with D perhaps matching TRBD1 (6 bases). V lost 9 bases and J lost 1, with 12 bases in between. The germline CDR1 and CDR2 sequences are MGHRA and YSYEKL. The CDR3 runs 13 residues.

The chain recombines TRBV28 with TRBJ1-1, with a possible D match to TRBD1 (5 bases). V dropped 10 bases and J dropped 1 base, with 7 bases sitting between them. The CDR3 runs to 11 residues. The germline V gene has CDR1 MDHEN and CDR2 SYDVKM. CDR3 in amino acids: CAIRGNTEAFF. DNA of the CDR3: TGTGCCATTAGGGGGAACACTGAAGCTTTCTTT.

This clonotype showed up just a few times. This chain connects TRBV12-3 or TRBV12-4 to TRBJ1-2; D is ambiguous. The ends were cut back, 5 bases at V and 0 bases at J, with 4 bases in the middle. The CDR3 totals 12 residues. CDR3 nucleotides: TGTGCCAGCAGTGGCACTAACTATGGCTACACCTTC. It codes for CASSGTNYGYTF.

The rearrangement links TRBV7-2 to TRBJ2-5; TRBD1 matches 10 bases. This CDR3 has 14 residues. With V trimmed by 4 bases and J by 5 bases, 4 bases remained unmatched. CDR1 and CDR2 from the germline V gene are SGHTA and FQGNSA. CDR3 in amino acids: CASSWDRGRETQYF. CDR3 in DNA: TGTGCCAGCAGCTGGGACAGGGGACGCGAGACCCAGTACTTC.

J is TRBJ1-5 and V is TRBV21-1; the table's TRBD1 call for D was not verified on the DNA. TRBV21-1 is recorded as a pseudogene. This CDR3 comprises 16 residues. CDR3 region: CASSNGRDRDYWPQHF. The CDR3 bases are TGTGCCAGCAGCAATGGAAGGGACAGGGACTATTGGCCCCAGCATTTT.

This clonotype was found a few times. The rearrangement joins TRBV7-2 to TRBJ2-3; D is perhaps TRBD1 or TRBD2 (5 bases each). The CDR3 sequence is 15 residues long. The V end lost 5 bases, the J end lost 0 bases, and 12 bases lay between the germline ends. The germline gives CDR1 SGHTA, CDR2 FQGNSA. The CDR3 protein is CASSRDAGSTDTQYF. The CDR3 coding sequence is TGTGCCAGCAGCCGGGACGCGGGTAGCACAGATACGCAGTATTTT.

The chain combines TRBV20-1 with TRBJ2-7, with D tentatively TRBD1 (5 bases). V was trimmed by 4 bases and J by 3 bases, leaving 13 bases between them. The CDR3 has 13 amino acids. Germline CDR1 reads DFQATT; CDR2 reads SNEGSKA (reference sequence). CDR3 protein: CSATGPLGYEQYF. DNA of the CDR3: TGCAGTGCTACAGGGCCCCTTGGCTACGAGCAGTACTTC.

This clonotype was counted a few times. V gene TRBV6-2 or TRBV6-3 combines with J gene TRBJ1-3, with 8 nucleotides matching TRBD1. The V gene end was trimmed by 5 bases and the J gene end by 16 bases; junction bases not matched to a gene: 16. Germline values: CDR1 MNHEY, CDR2 SVGEGT. This CDR3 is built from 14 residues. CDR3 DNA: TGTGCCAGCAGTAACCCGGGACAGGAGACATCCGGCTATTTT. This sequence encodes CASSNPGQETSGYF.